The entry below gives a single T cell receptor beta chain sequence along with its context. Its antigen is not identified. Per germline, CDR1 MNHEY and CDR2 SMNVEV (reference sequence). V was shortened by 3 bases and J by 2 bases, with 9 bases between the two germline ends. The CDR3 is 14 amino acids. Each of the donors was a healthy adult who was HIV-negative and had not had a recent acute infection or vaccination. Method: immunoSEQ multiplex PCR; TCRdb's copy keeps in-frame clones and lacks some. The repertoire holds roughly 2.2 million clones, over 85% seen once, with 0.35% to 0.45% in the top ten. This specimen belongs to a study of shared clonotypes between healthy human individuals. Broader study findings: Donor clonotype sharing was expected to depend on sequencing depth.

The TCR originated in a man aged 18 to 29 in good health. Some clones in this sample may be carry-over from other donors' samples. Sequencing was done on a sample of naive CD4+ T cells from PBMCs. Subset here: CD45RA+ positively selected. V and J are TRBV27 and TRBJ2-3, with no clear D. This chain's CDR3 is CASSFRLSTDTQYF. CDR3 sequence (DNA): TGTGCCAGCAGTTTCAGACTTTCCACAGATACGCAGTATTTT.